The 5 T cell receptor beta chains below all came from one sample that was sequenced in a study of glioma-infiltrating T cells. Using RNA template, CDR3s of TCR alpha and beta were amplified with iRepertoire arm-PCR. TCRdb independently ran MiXCR on the multiplex PCR reads; one entry per CDR3 protein. The sample consists of 150,000 to 200,000 distinct CDR3 sequences, around 40% of them appearing once. What was sequenced was glioma tissue, nonneoplastic brain tissue, or PBMCs (not recorded which). These receptors were collected from a human donor with low-grade glioma or glioblastoma, undergoing nonglioma brain surgery, or in good health (not recorded which).

This chain joins TRBV30 and TRBJ1-1, with unresolved D. The CDR3 contains 13 residues. The V and J ends lost 3 bases and 0 bases respectively, with 8 bases between them. Germline V gene lookup returns CDR1 GTSNPN and CDR2 SVGIG (reference sequence). The CDR3 coding sequence is TGTGCCTGGAGCATGGACCTGAACACTGAAGCTTTCTTT. Translation: CAWSMDLNTEAFF.

Written as DNA, the CDR3 is TGCAGCGTTGAAGATCACCCATCGACGTCGAACATTCAGTACTTC. This gives the protein CSVEDHPSTSNIQYF. The chain has TRBV29-1 and TRBJ2-4; D gene unclear. Per germline, CDR1 SQVTM and CDR2 ANQGSEA. This CDR3 spans 15 amino acids. The V and J ends lost 0 bases and 7 bases respectively, with 16 bases between them.

This clonotype was seen ten or more times. This chain links TRBV25-1 with TRBJ2-3; 8 positions match TRBD1. The CDR3 is 18 residues long. With 0 bases clipped from V and 2 bases from J, the junction kept 10 bases outside the gene matches. Germline V gene data show CDR1 as MGHDK and CDR2 as SYGVNS. The CDR3 bases are TGTGCCAGCAGTGAATATGGTTCTCAGGGGGCGCCCACAGATACGCAGTATTTT. It specifies CASSEYGSQGAPTDTQYF.

Worth noting for this clonotype: A much bigger clone sits one base away, suggesting this may be a read error. Because it lacks the conserved phenylalanine or tryptophan at the end, this CDR3 is likely a read error. The chain employs TRBV29-1 and TRBJ1-1; no definite D call. CDR1 is SQVTM, CDR2 ANQGSEA, per germline. V gave up 2 bases and J gave up 10 bases, with 8 bases separating them. The CDR3 has 10 residues. The CDR3 DNA follows: TGCAGCGTTGAAAGGGTGAGAGCTTTCGTT. Protein product: CSVERVRAFV.

This clonotype was observed at least ten times. As DNA, the CDR3 is TGTGCCAGCACCCCGACAGGGAGCGGCTATGGCTACACCTTC. Residues: CASTPTGSGYGYTF. The V call is TRBV12-3 or TRBV12-4, the J call TRBJ1-2; 7 bases are shared with TRBD1. V lost 7 bases, J lost 4 bases, and 9 bases stayed unmatched. The CDR3 runs to 14 residues.